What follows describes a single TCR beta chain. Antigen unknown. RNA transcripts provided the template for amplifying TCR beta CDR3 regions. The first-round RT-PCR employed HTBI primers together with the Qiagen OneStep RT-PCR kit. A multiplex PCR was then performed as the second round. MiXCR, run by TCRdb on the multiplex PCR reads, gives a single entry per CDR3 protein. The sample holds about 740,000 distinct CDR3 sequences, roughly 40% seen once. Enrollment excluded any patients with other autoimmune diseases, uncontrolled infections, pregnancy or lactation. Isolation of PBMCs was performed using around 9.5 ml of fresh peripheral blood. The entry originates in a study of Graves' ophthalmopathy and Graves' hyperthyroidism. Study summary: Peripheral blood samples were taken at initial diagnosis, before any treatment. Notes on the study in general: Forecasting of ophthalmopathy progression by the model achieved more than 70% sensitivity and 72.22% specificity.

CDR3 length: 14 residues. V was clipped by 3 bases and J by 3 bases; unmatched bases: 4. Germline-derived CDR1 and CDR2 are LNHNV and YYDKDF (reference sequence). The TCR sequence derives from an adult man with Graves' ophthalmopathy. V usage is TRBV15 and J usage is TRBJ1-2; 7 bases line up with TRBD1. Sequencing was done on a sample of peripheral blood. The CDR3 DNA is TGTGCCACCAGCAGTTGGGACAGCTACTATGGCTACACCTTC. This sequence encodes CATSSWDSYYGYTF.